Reported below is one T cell receptor beta chain. Its antigen is as yet unknown. Germline V gene lookup returns CDR1 SGDLS and CDR2 YYNGEE. The CDR3 runs to 17 residues. The V and J ends lost 2 bases and 3 bases respectively, with 17 bases between them. This entry belongs to a study of cytomegalovirus exposure and HLA in healthy donors. General study findings and limits: Later on, an analysis tied 15,000 to 20,000 TCR beta sequences to HLA alleles at 0.05 false discovery rate. Common viral pathogens seemed, in a later analysis, to connect with several of the most significant clusters. Rarity characterized most TCR sequences, yet some public TCRs appeared in many donors.

60 Vbeta and 13 Jbeta primers were used in PCR. TCRdb's copy holds only in-frame clones and misses some; the assay was immunoSEQ multiplex PCR. This sample carries 110,000 to 150,000 clones, about 85% of them seen once, and the ten largest clones take over 2%. This chain uses TRBV9 with TRBJ1-4; perhaps TRBD1 as D (6 bases). Material for sequencing was PBMCs. This receptor was identified in a boy aged 2 to 10 in good health and CMV-seronegative. The CDR3 DNA follows: TGTGCCAGCAGCGTGAGGCGGGGGCCTAGCTCTAATGAAAAACTGTTTTTT. It translates to CASSVRRGPSSNEKLFF.